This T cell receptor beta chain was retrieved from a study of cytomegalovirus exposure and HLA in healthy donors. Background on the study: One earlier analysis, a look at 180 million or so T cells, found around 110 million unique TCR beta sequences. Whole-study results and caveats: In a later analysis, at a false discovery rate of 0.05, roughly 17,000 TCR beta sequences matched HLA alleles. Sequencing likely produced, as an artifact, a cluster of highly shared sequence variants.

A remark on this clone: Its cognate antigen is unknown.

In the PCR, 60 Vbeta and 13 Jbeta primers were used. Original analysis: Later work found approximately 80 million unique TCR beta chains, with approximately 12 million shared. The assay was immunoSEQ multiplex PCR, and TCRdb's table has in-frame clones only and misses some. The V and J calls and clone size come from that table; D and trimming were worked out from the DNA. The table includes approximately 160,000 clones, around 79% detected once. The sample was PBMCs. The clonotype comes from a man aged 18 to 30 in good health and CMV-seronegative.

The CDR3 reads CASSPDRYSGANVLTF. As DNA, the CDR3 is TGTGCCAGCAGCCCGGACAGGTACTCTGGGGCCAACGTCCTGACTTTC. This chain links TRBV7-2 with TRBJ2-6; 7 positions agree with TRBD1. CDR1 is SGHTA, CDR2 FQGNSA, per germline. The CDR3 spans 16 residues. The J segment lost 0 bases and the V segment lost 5 bases, leaving 4 bases of the junction unmatched.